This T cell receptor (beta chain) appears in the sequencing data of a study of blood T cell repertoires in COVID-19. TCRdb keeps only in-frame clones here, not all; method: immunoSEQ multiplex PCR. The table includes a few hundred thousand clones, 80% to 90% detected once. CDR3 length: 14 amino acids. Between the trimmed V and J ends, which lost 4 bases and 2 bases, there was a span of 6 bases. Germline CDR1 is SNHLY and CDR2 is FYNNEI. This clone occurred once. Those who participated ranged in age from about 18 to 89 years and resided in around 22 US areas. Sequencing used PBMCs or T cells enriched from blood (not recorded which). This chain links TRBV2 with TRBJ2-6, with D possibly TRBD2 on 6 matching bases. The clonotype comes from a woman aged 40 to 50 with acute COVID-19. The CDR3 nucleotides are TGTGCCAGCAGTGGCGGGGCTGGGGCCAACGTCCTGACTTTC. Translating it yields CASSGGAGANVLTF. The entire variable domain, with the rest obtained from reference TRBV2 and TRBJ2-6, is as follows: EPEVTQTPSHQVTQMGQEVILRCVPISNHLYFYWYRQILGQKVEFLVSFYNNEISEKSEIFDDQFSVERPDGSNFTLKIRSTKLEDSAMYFCASSGGAGANVLTFGAGSRLTVL.